This passage covers 16 T cell receptor beta chains from one sample sequenced in a study of T-cell memory formation after mild COVID-19. TCRdb redid the calling of the 5' RACE reads with MiXCR, one entry per CDR3 protein. This sample has about 14,000 distinct CDR3 sequences; approximately 19% occur once, and the top ten carry around 48%. What was sequenced was PBMCs or a T cell subset sorted from them (not recorded which). The receptors derive from an adult woman who had mild COVID-19 (a few samples of this study predate the infection). Cell type and time point are not known.

Points on this clonotype: A much more abundant neighbour one base away suggests this may be a read error. The CDR3 region is CASSTAGDEQYF. In DNA, the CDR3 is TGTGCCAGCAGTACAGCGGGGGACGAGCAGTACTTC. The chain uses TRBV12-3 or TRBV12-4 and TRBJ2-7; 8 bases match TRBD2. V shed 5 bases, J shed 5 bases, and the junction held 2 bases outside the gene matches. CDR3 length: 12 residues.

This clonotype was counted at least ten times. This chain uses TRBV20-1 with TRBJ2-5; D remains ambiguous. The ends were cut back, 8 bases at V and 5 bases at J, with 15 bases in the middle. The germline CDR1 and CDR2 sequences are DFQATT and SNEGSKA (reference sequence). This CDR3 has 12 residues. CDR3: CSIHSQIETQYF. The CDR3 DNA sequence: TGCAGTATTCACAGCCAGATCGAGACCCAGTACTTC.

The chain couples TRBV7-6 to TRBJ1-1; possibly TRBD1 for D (5 bases). The germline CDR1 and CDR2 sequences are SGHVS and FNYEAQ. With 4 bases removed from V and 0 bases from J, the gap between germline ends came to 9 bases. This CDR3 region has 14 residues. CDR3 sequence: CASSSGTVNTEAFF. In DNA, the CDR3 is TGTGCCAGCAGCTCCGGGACGGTGAACACTGAAGCTTTCTTT.

In this sample, this clonotype turned up many times. The gene calls are TRBV15 and TRBJ1-5; D remains unclear. The CDR3 is 15 residues long. Germline V gene lookup returns CDR1 LNHNV and CDR2 YYDKDF (reference sequence). The V end was cut by 0 bases, the J end by 5 bases, with 11 bases between. The CDR3 DNA sequence: TGTGCCACCAGCAGAGATAGGAGATCCCATCAGCCCCAGCATTTT. Translating gives CATSRDRRSHQPQHF.

This clonotype was recorded at least ten times. The chain has TRBV29-1 and TRBJ1-5, with D possibly being TRBD1 (5 bases). This CDR3 has 14 residues. The V end was cut by 2 bases, the J end by 7 bases, with 15 bases between. The germline CDR1 and CDR2 sequences are SQVTM and ANQGSEA. CDR3 sequence (DNA): TGCAGCGTTGAAAAGAGGGTCGAGGGGCAGCCCCAGCATTTT. Translating gives CSVEKRVEGQPQHF.

This clonotype was seen ten or more times. V usage is TRBV10-3 and J usage is TRBJ2-5, with D possibly matching TRBD2 (6 bases). The CDR3 sequence is 13 residues long. The V gene lost 4 bases and the J gene lost 5 bases, with 11 bases spanning the gap. The germline V gene has CDR1 ENHRY and CDR2 SYGVKD. For the CDR3, the DNA is TGTGCCATCAGTGGCGGCGGGGTCGAGACCCAGTACTTC. Encoded protein: CAISGGGVETQYF.

This clonotype was detected many times. This chain connects TRBV20-1 to TRBJ1-6; no clear D gene. V dropped 1 base and J dropped 6 bases, with 4 bases sitting between them. CDR3 length: 12 residues. Germline V gene sequence: CDR1 DFQATT, CDR2 SNEGSKA (reference sequence). The CDR3 bases are TGCAGTGCTAGAGGGCCTAATTCACCCCTCCACTTT. Amino acids: CSARGPNSPLHF.

This clonotype has a count of ten or more. The V call is TRBV3-1, the J call TRBJ2-5; 9 bases fit TRBD2. Losses at the gene ends were 4 bases for V and 5 bases for J; bases not matched to a gene: 8. Germline CDR1 is LGHDT and CDR2 is YNNKEL (reference sequence). The CDR3 runs 15 residues. CDR3 residues: CASSPSGLARETQYF. The CDR3 nucleotides read TGTGCCAGCAGCCCCTCCGGACTAGCGCGGGAGACCCAGTACTTC.

This clonotype was recorded many times. The chain recombines TRBV15 with TRBJ2-5, with D unclear. The CDR3 runs 13 residues. Deletions cut 1 base from V and 1 base from J, with 4 bases between. The germline gives CDR1 LNHNV, CDR2 YYDKDF (reference sequence). The DNA for the CDR3 is TGTGCCACCAGCAGAGTCTTCCAAGAGACCCAGTACTTC. Amino acid sequence: CATSRVFQETQYF. Based on the CDR3 plus reference TRBV15 and TRBJ2-5, the full variable domain is DAMVIQNPRYQVTQFGKPVTLSCSQTLNHNVMYWYQQKSSQAPKLLFHYYDKDFNNEADTPDNFQSRRPNTSFCFLDIRSPGLGDTAMYLCATSRVFQETQYFGPGTRLLVL.

The rearrangement joins TRBV18 to TRBJ2-5; 8 positions agree with TRBD1. CDR3 size: 14 residues. The V gene end was trimmed by 2 bases and the J gene end by 5 bases; junction bases not matched to a gene: 4. CDR1 is KGHSH, CDR2 LQKENI, per germline. CDR3 nucleotides: TGTGCCAGCTCACCAAGAGGACAGGGCGAGACCCAGTACTTC. This codes for CASSPRGQGETQYF.

This clonotype has ten or more counts. V usage is TRBV12-3 or TRBV12-4 and J usage is TRBJ2-7; 9 nucleotides agree with TRBD1. The V and J ends lost 2 bases and 3 bases, in that order; junction bases with no gene match: 8. The CDR3 spans 16 residues. In DNA, the CDR3 is TGTGCCAGCAGTTTATTAGGTGACAGGGGGATCTACGAGCAGTACTTC. Translating it yields CASSLLGDRGIYEQYF.

This clonotype came up many times. The rearrangement joins TRBV13 to TRBJ2-7; TRBD2 matches 10 bases. Trimming removed 6 bases from V and 4 bases from J; junction bases left unmatched: 6. This CDR3 region has 14 residues. Germline V gene sequence: CDR1 PRHDT, CDR2 FYEKMQ (reference sequence). The CDR3: CASSPLAGRYEQYF. As DNA, the CDR3 is TGTGCCAGCAGTCCACTAGCGGGAAGGTACGAGCAGTACTTC.

The chain uses TRBV7-9 and TRBJ2-1; 9 bases are a match to TRBD1. Germline loops: CDR1 SEHNR, CDR2 FQNEAQ (reference sequence). The CDR3 contains 16 residues. The V gene end was trimmed by 3 bases and the J gene end by 5 bases; junction bases not matched to a gene: 8. The CDR3: CASSFTTGGRDNEQFF. The DNA of the CDR3 is TGTGCCAGCAGCTTCACGACAGGGGGACGGGACAATGAGCAGTTCTTC.

This clonotype was observed at least ten times. The CDR3 DNA is TGTGCCAGCAGTGAATGGGGACAGGGGAAGAAAAAACTGTTTTTT. Translation: CASSEWGQGKKKLFF. The chain combines TRBV2 with TRBJ1-4, with 10 bases identical to TRBD1. V shed 2 bases and J 9 bases; nucleotides not matched to a gene: 6. There are 15 residues in the CDR3. Germline assignment: CDR1 SNHLY and CDR2 FYNNEI.

The chain links TRBV29-1 to TRBJ1-1; D may be TRBD1 (6 bases). CDR3 length equals 14 residues. Trimming removed 4 bases at V and 1 base at J, with 13 bases between. Germline V CDR1 and CDR2: SQVTM, ANQGSEA. The CDR3, as DNA: TGCAGCGTTGGGACCGGGACAACGAACACTGAAGCTTTCTTT. It encodes CSVGTGTTNTEAFF.

This clonotype was recorded many times. The chain has TRBV27 and TRBJ2-7; 8 nucleotides match TRBD1. This CDR3 is built from 15 residues. CDR1 and CDR2 (germline): MNHEY, SMNVEV (reference sequence). The trim removed 3 bases at V and 5 bases at J, leaving 9 bases unmatched. The CDR3 bases are TGTGCCAGCAGTTTCCTCGGGACAGGAGTCCACGAGCAGTACTTC. This sequence encodes CASSFLGTGVHEQYF.